This section outlines one T cell receptor beta chain sequence together with its context. The data belong to a study of shared clonotypes between healthy human individuals. Sequenced by immunoSEQ multiplex PCR; TCRdb stores in-frame clones only, minus some. The sample comprises over a million clones, approximately 76% of which are singletons, and 1.4% to 1.5% rests with the top ten. V was pared by 10 bases and J by 1 base, with 10 bases between. Germline V gene data show CDR1 as ENHRY and CDR2 as SYGVKD. The CDR3 contains 12 residues. V and J are TRBV10-3 and TRBJ2-5; D might be TRBD1 (6 bases). The sample consisted of memory CD4+ T cells sorted from blood. This sample's subset: CD45RA-negative fraction. The TCR comes from a young man in good health. CDR3 amino acids: CATRQAQETQYF. The CDR3 region has the DNA TGTGCCACCCGACAGGCCCAAGAGACCCAGTACTTC.